The 5 T cell receptor beta chains in this list originate from one sample, sequenced in a study of T cells after posttransplantation cyclophosphamide. Busulfan-fludarabine conditioning, marrow transplant, and cyclophosphamide on days +3 and +4 were administered. Sequencing was performed with immunoSEQ multiplex PCR; in TCRdb, only in-frame clones are kept and a portion is missing. This sample has 7,000 to 9,000 clones, each found more than once. The material sequenced was PBMCs, taken after allogeneic stem cell transplant with posttransplant cyclophosphamide. These receptors were obtained from a female patient aged 45-60 years who received an allogeneic stem cell transplant from a related donor, was CMV-positive, and had no GVHD. Part of the T cell pool may stem from the graft donor.

This clone was picked up many times. The rearrangement uses TRBV6-6 and TRBJ2-1, with no clear D. Germline V gene data show CDR1 as MNHNY and CDR2 as SVGAGI (reference sequence). Trimming shortened V by 4 bases and J by 0 bases, and 10 bases separated the two germline ends. CDR3 length equals 15 residues. The CDR3 loop reads CASSFSSSSYNEQFF. CDR3 sequence (DNA): TGTGCCAGCAGTTTTTCCTCTAGCTCCTACAATGAGCAGTTCTTC.

This clone was picked up many times. V gene TRBV30 combines with J gene TRBJ2-1; 7 bases are a match to TRBD1. V lost 3 bases and J lost 4; bases outside the gene matches: 3. CDR3 size: 13 residues. The germline V gene has CDR1 GTSNPN and CDR2 SVGIG (reference sequence). The CDR3 DNA sequence: TGTGCCTGGAGCCAGGGACAGTACAATGAGCAGTTCTTC. Its protein is CAWSQGQYNEQFF.

This clone has a count of ten or more. V usage is TRBV19 and J usage is TRBJ1-5, with 9 bases matching TRBD1. With V trimmed by 2 bases and J by 5 bases, 1 base remained unmatched. The CDR3 has 14 residues. Germline V gene lookup returns CDR1 LNHDA and CDR2 SQIVND (reference sequence). Written as DNA, the CDR3 is TGTGCCAGTAGTATAAGGGACAGGGATCAGCCCCAGCATTTT. Its translation: CASSIRDRDQPQHF. Full variable domain (outside the CDR3, taken from reference TRBV19 and TRBJ1-5): DGGITQSPKYLFRKEGQNVTLSCEQNLNHDAMYWYRQDPGQGLRLIYYSQIVNDFQKGDIAEGYSVSREKKESFPLTVTSAQKNPTAFYLCASSIRDRDQPQHFGDGTRLSIL.

There are many counts of this clone. The chain uses TRBV11-3 and TRBJ2-7; D not certain. Per germline, CDR1 SGHNT and CDR2 YENEEA. V was clipped by 3 bases and J by 7 bases, with 13 bases between them. CDR3 length equals 13 residues. The DNA of the CDR3 is TGTGCCAGCAGCTTTAACTCCCTCTCGGAGCAGTACTTC. Translated: CASSFNSLSEQYF.

This clone was detected many times. The rearrangement uses TRBV10-1 and TRBJ2-2; D gene uncertain. This CDR3 comprises 13 residues. The V end was cut by 8 bases, the J end by 3 bases, with 10 bases between. Germline V CDR1 and CDR2: WNHNN, SYGVQD (reference sequence). CDR3 loop: CASGPYDTGELFF. The DNA for the CDR3 is TGCGCCAGCGGCCCTTATGACACCGGGGAGCTGTTTTTT.